The clone carrying this TCR beta chain appeared once. Antigen specificity is unknown. Measured with immunoSEQ multiplex PCR; TCRdb has only the in-frame clones, and not every one. The table records 100,000 to 150,000 clones, around 94% of them present only once. Corrective cardiac operations yielded the resected thymus tissue. Those donating were healthy Finnish infants in corrective surgery for congenital heart defects. The data derive from a study of human thymus T cells. Trimming cost V 0 bases and J 1 base; bases outside gene matches: 9. The CDR3 covers 19 residues. Germline CDR1 and CDR2: LGHNA and YNFKEQ. Overall study findings and caveats: It looked as if thymic and blood repertoires used V and J genes in a biased way.

The sequence was collected from a boy in the first two years of life with a congenital heart defect but otherwise immunologically healthy. The chain carries TRBV4-2 and TRBJ1-3, with TRBD1 identical over 10 bases. Sequenced: thymus tissue. The CDR3: CASSQDLPGTGESGNTIYF. The CDR3 DNA reads TGTGCCAGCAGCCAAGATCTTCCCGGGACAGGGGAGTCTGGAAACACCATATATTTT.